A selection of T cell receptor beta chains follows, all from one sample in a study of blood T cell repertoires in COVID-19. Generated by immunoSEQ multiplex PCR, the TCRdb table keeps only in-frame clones and is missing some. The repertoire has about 170,000 clones, just under 85% of them found once; the top ten carry about 8.8%. Sample: peripheral blood. Source of these receptors: a woman older than 75 with COVID-19, enrolled during active disease. The CDR3 runs from the conserved cysteine through the conserved F or W. The order of the fields is clone size, V gene, D gene, J gene, CDR3 DNA, CDR3 protein. A D gene is named only where the DNA matches it firmly. Rows give clone size only sometimes, using once, few, many, or a class for an expanded clone.

-	TRBV18	TRBD1	TRBJ1-5	TGTGCCAGCTCCGGGACAGGTAACGAACAGCCCCAGCATTTT	CASSGTGNEQPQHF
-	TRBV6-1	TRBD1	TRBJ1-1	TGTGCCAGCAGTGAATTCCGGACAGGGAAGAACACTGAAGCTTTCTTT	CASSEFRTGKNTEAFF
once	TRBV10-3	-	TRBJ2-7	TGTGCCATCAGCGGAGACGAGGTGCAGTACTTC	CAISGDEVQYF
-	TRBV18	-	TRBJ1-2	TGTGCCAGCTCACAAGCCGTCGGAGGGCCACAGTTACATGGCTACACCTTC	CASSQAVGGPQLHGYTF
-	TRBV29-1	TRBD2	TRBJ2-1	TGCAGCGTCCTAGGAGACTCGCTAGCGGGAGGGGTCAATGAGCAGTTCTTC	CSVLGDSLAGGVNEQFF
-	TRBV3-1/TRBV3-2	TRBD2	TRBJ2-7	TGTGCCAGCACGCCCGGGGGGGTCCCCTCCTACGAGCAGTACTTC	CASTPGGVPSYEQYF
-	TRBV5-1	-	TRBJ2-1	TGCGCCAGCAGCTTGGTAGTGTCGAATGAGCAGTTCTTC	CASSLVVSNEQFF
-	TRBV28	-	TRBJ2-2	TGTGCCAGCAGTCCCGGCGGCGCGAACACCGGGGAGCTGTTTTTT	CASSPGGANTGELFF
-	TRBV14	-	TRBJ1-2	TGTGCCAGCAGCCAGGCCCTTAACTATGGCTACACCTTC	CASSQALNYGYTF
once	TRBV9	TRBD1	TRBJ2-2	TGTGCCAGCTCCGGACAGGGCCACACCGGGGAGCTGTTTTTT	CASSGQGHTGELFF
-	TRBV19	-	TRBJ1-5	TGTGCCAGTAGTTACAACGATCAGCCCCAGCATTTT	CASSYNDQPQHF
-	TRBV3-1/TRBV3-2	-	TRBJ2-5	TGTGCCAGCAGCCATATTCAGGGGAATTGGGAGACCCAGTACTTC	CASSHIQGNWETQYF
-	TRBV4-2	-	TRBJ1-1	TGTGCCAGCAGCCTGTGGGGGACAGAAGCTTTCTTT	CASSLWGTEAFF
-	TRBV5-1	TRBD1	TRBJ1-1	TGCGCCAGCAGCTTACAGGACAGGGGCACTGAAGCTTTCTTT	CASSLQDRGTEAFF
-	TRBV25-1	TRBD1	TRBJ1-6	TGTGCCAGCAGAGACAGGGTTGATTCACCCCTCCACTTT	CASRDRVDSPLHF
-	TRBV4-1	-	TRBJ2-5	TGCGCCAGCAGCCCCGGAGGGGCATCTTACCAAGAGACCCAGTACTTC	CASSPGGASYQETQYF
-	TRBV15	TRBD1	TRBJ1-2	TGTGCCACCAGCAGCGGACAGGGATTCCATGGCTACACCTTC	CATSSGQGFHGYTF
-	TRBV5-6	-	TRBJ2-2	TGTGCCAGCAGCTCGGGAGGGGGCAGCGGCACCGGGGAGCTGTTTTTT	CASSSGGGSGTGELFF
-	TRBV7-3	TRBD2	TRBJ2-3	TGTGCCAGCAGCTTGGGGGGGAGTGAAACAGATACGCAGTATTTT	CASSLGGSETDTQYF
-	TRBV7-3	TRBD2	TRBJ2-7	TGTGCCAGCAGCCCCGGGGGGGGGCAGTCTTACGAGCAGTACTTC	CASSPGGGQSYEQYF